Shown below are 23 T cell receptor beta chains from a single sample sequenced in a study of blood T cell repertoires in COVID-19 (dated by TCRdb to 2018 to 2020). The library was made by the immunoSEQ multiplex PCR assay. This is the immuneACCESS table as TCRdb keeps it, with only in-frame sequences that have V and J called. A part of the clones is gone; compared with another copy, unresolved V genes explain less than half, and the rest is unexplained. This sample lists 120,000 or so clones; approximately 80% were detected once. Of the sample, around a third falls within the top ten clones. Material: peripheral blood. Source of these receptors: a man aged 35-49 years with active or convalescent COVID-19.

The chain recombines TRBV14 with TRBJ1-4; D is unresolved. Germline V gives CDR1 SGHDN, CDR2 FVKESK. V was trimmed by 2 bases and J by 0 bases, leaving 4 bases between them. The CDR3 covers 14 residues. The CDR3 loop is CASSQLATNEKLFF. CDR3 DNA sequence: TGTGCCAGCAGCCAATTAGCAACTAATGAAAAACTGTTTTTT.

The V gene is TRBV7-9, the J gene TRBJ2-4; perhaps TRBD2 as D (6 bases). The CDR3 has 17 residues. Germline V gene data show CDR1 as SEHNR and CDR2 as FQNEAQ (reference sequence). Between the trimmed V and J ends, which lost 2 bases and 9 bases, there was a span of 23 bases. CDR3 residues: CASSLFWAGRGDFIQYF. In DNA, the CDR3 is TGTGCCAGCAGCTTATTTTGGGCGGGACGGGGAGATTTCATTCAGTACTTC.

The DNA for the CDR3 is TGTGCCCGGCAGGCGTCCTCTGGAAACACCATATATTTT. It translates to CARQASSGNTIYF. The gene calls are TRBV30 and TRBJ1-3; the D is unclear. The CDR3 runs to 13 residues. The V end lost 8 bases, the J end lost 0 bases, and 11 bases lay between the germline ends. Per germline, CDR1 GTSNPN and CDR2 SVGIG (reference sequence).

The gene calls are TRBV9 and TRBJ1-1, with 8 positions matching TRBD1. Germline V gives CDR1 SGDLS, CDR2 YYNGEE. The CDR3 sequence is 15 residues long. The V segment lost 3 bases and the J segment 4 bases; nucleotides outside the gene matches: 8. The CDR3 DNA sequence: TGTGCCAGCAGCGAGCTCGTAACAGGGGGCACTGAAGCTTTCTTT. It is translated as CASSELVTGGTEAFF.

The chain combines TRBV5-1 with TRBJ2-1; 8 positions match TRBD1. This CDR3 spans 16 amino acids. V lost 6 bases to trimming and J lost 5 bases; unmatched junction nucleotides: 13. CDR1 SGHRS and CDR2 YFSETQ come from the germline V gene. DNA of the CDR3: TGCGCCAGCAAACTGCCCCAGGGGGCGAAGGACAATGAGCAGTTCTTC. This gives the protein CASKLPQGAKDNEQFF.

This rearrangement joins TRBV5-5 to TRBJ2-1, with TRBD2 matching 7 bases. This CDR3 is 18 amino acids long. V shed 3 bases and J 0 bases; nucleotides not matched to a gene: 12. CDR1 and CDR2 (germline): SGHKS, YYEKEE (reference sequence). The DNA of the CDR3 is TGTGCCAGCAGCTCCGCTTTGGCGGGAGTTTCCTCCTACAATGAGCAGTTCTTC. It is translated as CASSSALAGVSSYNEQFF.

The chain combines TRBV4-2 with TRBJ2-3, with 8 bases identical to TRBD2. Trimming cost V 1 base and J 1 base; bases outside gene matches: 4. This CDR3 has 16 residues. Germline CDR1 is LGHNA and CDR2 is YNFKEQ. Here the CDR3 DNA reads TGTGCCAGCAGCCAAGTTGGAGCGGGGGGCACAGATACGCAGTATTTT. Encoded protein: CASSQVGAGGTDTQYF.

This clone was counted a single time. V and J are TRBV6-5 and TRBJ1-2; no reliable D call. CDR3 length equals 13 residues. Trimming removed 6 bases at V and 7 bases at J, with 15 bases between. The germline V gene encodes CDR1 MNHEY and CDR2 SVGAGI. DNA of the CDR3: TGTGCCAGCAGCCCACCGGGAGCGTTTGGCTACACCTTC. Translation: CASSPPGAFGYTF.

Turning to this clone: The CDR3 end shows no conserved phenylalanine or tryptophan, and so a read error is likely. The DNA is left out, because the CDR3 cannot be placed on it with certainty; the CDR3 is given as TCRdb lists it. CDR3 protein: CASSSPGQVRDL. The chain uses TRBV28 and TRBJ2-4; the table's D gene call, TRBD1, was not cross checked with the DNA. The CDR3 extends over 12 residues, inclusive of both ends. Germline values: CDR1 MDHEN, CDR2 SYDVKM.

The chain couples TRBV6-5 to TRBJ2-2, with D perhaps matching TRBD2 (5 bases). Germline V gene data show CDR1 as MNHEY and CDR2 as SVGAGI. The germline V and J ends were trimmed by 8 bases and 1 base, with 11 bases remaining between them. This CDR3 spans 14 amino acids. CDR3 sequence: CASGLAGNTGELFF. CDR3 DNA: TGTGCCAGCGGTCTCGCGGGGAACACCGGGGAGCTGTTTTTT.

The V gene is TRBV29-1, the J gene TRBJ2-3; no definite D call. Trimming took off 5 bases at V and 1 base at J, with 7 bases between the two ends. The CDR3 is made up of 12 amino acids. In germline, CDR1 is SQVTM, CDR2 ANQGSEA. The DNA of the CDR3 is TGCAGCGTTCTCTATGGCACAGATACGCAGTATTTT. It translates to CSVLYGTDTQYF.

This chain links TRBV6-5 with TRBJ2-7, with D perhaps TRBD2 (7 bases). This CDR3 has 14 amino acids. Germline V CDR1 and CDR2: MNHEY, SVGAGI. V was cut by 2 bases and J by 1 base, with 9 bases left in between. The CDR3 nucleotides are TGTGCCAGCAGTTACAGCGGGACATCCTACGAGCAGTACTTC. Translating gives CASSYSGTSYEQYF.

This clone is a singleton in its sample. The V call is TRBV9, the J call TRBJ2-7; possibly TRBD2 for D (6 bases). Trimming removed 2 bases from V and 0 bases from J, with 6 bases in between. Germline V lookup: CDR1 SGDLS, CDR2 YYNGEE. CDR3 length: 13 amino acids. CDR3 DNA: TGTGCCAGCAGCGTGACTAGCTCCTACGAGCAGTACTTC. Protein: CASSVTSSYEQYF.

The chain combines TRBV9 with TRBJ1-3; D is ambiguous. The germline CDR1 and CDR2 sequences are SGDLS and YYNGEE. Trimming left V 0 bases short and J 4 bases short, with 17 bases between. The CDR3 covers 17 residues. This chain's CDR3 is CASSVEVEGSAGNTIYF. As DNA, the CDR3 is TGTGCCAGCAGCGTAGAAGTTGAGGGCTCTGCAGGAAACACCATATATTTT.

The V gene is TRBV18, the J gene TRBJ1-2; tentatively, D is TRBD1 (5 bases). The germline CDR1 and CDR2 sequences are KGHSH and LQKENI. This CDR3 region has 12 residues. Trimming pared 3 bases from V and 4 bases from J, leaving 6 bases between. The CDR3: CASSPGGYGYTF. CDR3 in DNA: TGTGCCAGCTCACCCGGGGGCTATGGCTACACCTTC.

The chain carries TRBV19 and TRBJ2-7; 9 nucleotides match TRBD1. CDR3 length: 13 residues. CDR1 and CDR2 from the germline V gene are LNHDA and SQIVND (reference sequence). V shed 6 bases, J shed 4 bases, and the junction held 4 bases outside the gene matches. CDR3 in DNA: TGTGCCAGTAGGCGGACAGGGGAATACGAGCAGTACTTC. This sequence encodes CASRRTGEYEQYF. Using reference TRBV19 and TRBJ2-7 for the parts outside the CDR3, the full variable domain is DGGITQSPKYLFRKEGQNVTLSCEQNLNHDAMYWYRQDPGQGLRLIYYSQIVNDFQKGDIAEGYSVSREKKESFPLTVTSAQKNPTAFYLCASRRTGEYEQYFGPGTRLTVT.

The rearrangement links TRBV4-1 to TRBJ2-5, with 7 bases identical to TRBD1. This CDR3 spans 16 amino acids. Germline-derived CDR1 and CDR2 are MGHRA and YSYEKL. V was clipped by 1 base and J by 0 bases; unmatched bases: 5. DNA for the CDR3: TGCGCCAGCAGCCAAGGGGACAGTTGGTACCAAGAGACCCAGTACTTC. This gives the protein CASSQGDSWYQETQYF.

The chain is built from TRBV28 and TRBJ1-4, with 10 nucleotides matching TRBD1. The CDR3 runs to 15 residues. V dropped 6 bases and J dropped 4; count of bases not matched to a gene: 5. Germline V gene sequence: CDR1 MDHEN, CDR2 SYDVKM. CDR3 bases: TGTGCCAGCAGCCCCGGGACAGGGGTTAATGAAAAACTGTTTTTT. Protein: CASSPGTGVNEKLFF.

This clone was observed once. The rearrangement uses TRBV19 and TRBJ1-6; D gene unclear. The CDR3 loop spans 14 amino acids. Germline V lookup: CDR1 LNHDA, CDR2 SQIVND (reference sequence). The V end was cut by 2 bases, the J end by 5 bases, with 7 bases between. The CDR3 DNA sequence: TGTGCCAGTAGTATATCGAGCAATAATTCACCCCTCCACTTT. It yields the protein CASSISSNNSPLHF. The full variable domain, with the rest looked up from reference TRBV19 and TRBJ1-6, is DGGITQSPKYLFRKEGQNVTLSCEQNLNHDAMYWYRQDPGQGLRLIYYSQIVNDFQKGDIAEGYSVSREKKESFPLTVTSAQKNPTAFYLCASSISSNNSPLHFGNGTRLTVT.

The CDR3 is CASSRDRARGNTIYF. Here the CDR3 DNA reads TGTGCCAGCAGCCGGGACAGGGCGAGAGGAAACACCATATATTTT. The V and J genes are TRBV28 and TRBJ1-3; 9 nucleotides match TRBD1. The CDR3 has 15 amino acids. V was pared by 6 bases and J by 4 bases, with 7 bases of the junction left unmatched. Germline CDR1 and CDR2: MDHEN and SYDVKM.

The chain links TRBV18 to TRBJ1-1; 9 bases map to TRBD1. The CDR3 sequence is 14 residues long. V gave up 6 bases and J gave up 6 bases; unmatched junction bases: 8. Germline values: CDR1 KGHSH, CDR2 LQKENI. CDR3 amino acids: CASSRDRGVAEAFF. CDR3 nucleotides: TGTGCCAGCTCCCGAGACAGGGGGGTAGCTGAAGCTTTCTTT.

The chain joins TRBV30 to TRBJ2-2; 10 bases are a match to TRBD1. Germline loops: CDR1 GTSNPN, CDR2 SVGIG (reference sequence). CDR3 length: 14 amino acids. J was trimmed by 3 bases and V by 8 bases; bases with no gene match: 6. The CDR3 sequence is CAAQTGGDTGELFF. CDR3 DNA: TGTGCCGCACAGACAGGGGGCGACACCGGGGAGCTGTTTTTT.

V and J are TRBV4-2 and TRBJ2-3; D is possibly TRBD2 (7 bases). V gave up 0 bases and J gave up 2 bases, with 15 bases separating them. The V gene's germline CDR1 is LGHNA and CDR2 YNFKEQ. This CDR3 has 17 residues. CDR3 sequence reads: CASSQDGGGNPTDTQYF. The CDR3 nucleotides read TGTGCCAGCAGCCAAGATGGGGGGGGCAACCCCACAGATACGCAGTATTTT.